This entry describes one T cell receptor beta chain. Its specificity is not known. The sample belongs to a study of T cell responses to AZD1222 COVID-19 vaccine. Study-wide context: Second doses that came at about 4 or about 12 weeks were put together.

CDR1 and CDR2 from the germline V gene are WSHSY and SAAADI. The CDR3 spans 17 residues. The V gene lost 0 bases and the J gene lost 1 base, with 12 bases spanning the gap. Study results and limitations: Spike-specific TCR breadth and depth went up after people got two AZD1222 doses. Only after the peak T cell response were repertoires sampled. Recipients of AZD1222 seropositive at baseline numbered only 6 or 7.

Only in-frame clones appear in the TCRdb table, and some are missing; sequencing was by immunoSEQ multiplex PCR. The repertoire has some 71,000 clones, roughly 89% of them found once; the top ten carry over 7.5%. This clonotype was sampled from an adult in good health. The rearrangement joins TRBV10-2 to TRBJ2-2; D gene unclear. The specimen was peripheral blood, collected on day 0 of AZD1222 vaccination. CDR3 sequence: CASSESGIRVNTGELFF. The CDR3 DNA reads TGCGCCAGCAGTGAGTCGGGTATACGAGTGAACACCGGGGAGCTGTTTTTT.